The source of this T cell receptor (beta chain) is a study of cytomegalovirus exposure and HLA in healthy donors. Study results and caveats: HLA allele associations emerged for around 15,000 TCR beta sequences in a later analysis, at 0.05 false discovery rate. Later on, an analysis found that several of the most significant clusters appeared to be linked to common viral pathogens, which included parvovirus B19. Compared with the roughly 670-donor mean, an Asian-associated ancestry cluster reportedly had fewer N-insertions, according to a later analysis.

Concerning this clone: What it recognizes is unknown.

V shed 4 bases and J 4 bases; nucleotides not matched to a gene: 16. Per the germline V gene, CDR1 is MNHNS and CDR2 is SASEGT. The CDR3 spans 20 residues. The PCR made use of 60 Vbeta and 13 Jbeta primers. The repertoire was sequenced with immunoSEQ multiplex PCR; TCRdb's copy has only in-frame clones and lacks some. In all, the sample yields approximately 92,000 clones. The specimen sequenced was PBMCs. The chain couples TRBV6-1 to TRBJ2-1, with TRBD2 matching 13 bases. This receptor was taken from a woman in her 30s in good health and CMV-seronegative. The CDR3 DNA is TGTGCCAGCAGTGCGAAGACTAGCGGGAGGCTCTTAGGGTATTACAATGAGCAGTTCTTC. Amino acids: CASSAKTSGRLLGYYNEQFF.